This T cell receptor beta chain was identified in a study of blood T cell repertoires in COVID-19. Study at large: The origin of the acute and convalescent COVID-19 samples was the United States, Italy and Spain.

Enrolled during active infection, Seattle patients were then followed longitudinally. Here immunoSEQ multiplex PCR was the method, and the copy in TCRdb shows in-frame clones only, minus some. The repertoire holds over 200,000 clones, with 85% to 90% as singletons. The clonotype was recovered from a man younger than 45 with COVID-19, enrolled during active disease. Sequencing used peripheral blood.

CDR3 DNA: TGTGCCAGCAGTCTCCGACAGGGGACAACTCCCTCCGAAGCTTTCTTT. Translated: CASSLRQGTTPSEAFF. The V gene is TRBV7-3, the J gene TRBJ1-1, with 8 bases identical to TRBD1. The CDR3 length is 16 residues. CDR1 SGHTA and CDR2 FQGTGA come from the germline V gene. The V and J ends lost 6 bases and 8 bases, in that order; junction bases with no gene match: 17.